The text below deals with one TCR beta chain. What it recognizes is unknown. At the DNA level, this CDR3 is encoded by other sequences in the same sample as well. PCR employed 60 Vbeta and 13 Jbeta primers. TCRdb's copy holds only in-frame clones and misses some; the assay was immunoSEQ multiplex PCR. This table has roughly 170,000 clones, more than 80% appearing once. This sample was included in a study of cytomegalovirus exposure and HLA in healthy donors. Findings and caveats of the study: Published work reported that the classifier diagnosed cytomegalovirus status with high specificity and sensitivity. Reports indicate that TCR beta sequences accurately predicted the HLA-A and HLA-B alleles of most subjects.

Per the germline V gene, CDR1 is SGDLS and CDR2 is YYNGEE. The CDR3 sequence is 13 residues long. Trimming removed 1 base from V and 1 base from J, with 5 bases in between. This chain connects TRBV9 to TRBJ1-1, with D hard to call. The sample was PBMCs. The TCR was taken from a boy younger than 18 in good health and CMV-seronegative. CDR3 protein: CASSVSENTEAFF. Written as DNA, the CDR3 is TGTGCCAGCAGCGTATCAGAGAACACTGAAGCTTTCTTT.